The rows below give T cell receptor beta chains drawn from one sample of a study of cytomegalovirus exposure and HLA in healthy donors. The data were produced by immunoSEQ multiplex PCR, yet TCRdb's version contains in-frame clones alone and is incomplete. The table shows about 270,000 clones, with around two thirds occurring only once. Source material: PBMCs. The receptor set was obtained from a female donor in good health and CMV-seronegative. Both conserved end residues are part of each CDR3. Fields, in order: J gene, V gene, D gene, clone size, CDR3 protein, CDR3 DNA. A D gene is named only where the DNA matches it firmly. Only part of the rows carry a size: once, few, many, or a class if the clone is expanded.

>TRBJ1-2|TRBV12-5|NA|NA
CASGFLTSNYGYTF
TGTGCTAGTGGCTTCCTCACAAGTAACTATGGCTACACCTTC
>TRBJ2-3|TRBV19|NA|NA
CASRPRDRSTDTQYF
TGTGCCAGTAGACCCCGCGACAGAAGCACAGATACGCAGTATTTT
>TRBJ2-3|TRBV5-1|TRBD2|NA
CASSLGLAGHTQYF
TGCGCCAGCAGCTTGGGACTAGCGGGCCATACGCAGTATTTT
>TRBJ1-5|TRBV7-2|NA|NA
CASSLGQASRQPQHF
TGTGCCAGCAGCTTAGGACAGGCATCACGTCAGCCCCAGCATTTT
>TRBJ2-2|TRBV5-4|NA|NA
CASSSPTQGELFF
TGTGCCAGCAGCTCCCCAACTCAAGGGGAGCTGTTTTTT
>TRBJ1-1|TRBV28|TRBD1|few
CASRLSGGAEAFF
TGTGCCAGCAGGCTGTCAGGGGGCGCGGAAGCTTTCTTT
>TRBJ2-3|TRBV2|TRBD2|NA
CASSALAGGPTDTQYF
TGTGCCAGCAGTGCCCTAGCGGGTGGACCCACAGATACGCAGTATTTT
>TRBJ2-1|TRBV7-8|TRBD2|NA
CASSTHRGTSGRDEQFF
TGTGCCAGCAGCACCCACCGTGGGACTAGCGGGAGAGATGAGCAGTTCTTC
>TRBJ2-2|TRBV5-1|NA|NA
CASSHLNTGELFF
TGCGCCAGCAGCCACCTAAACACCGGGGAGCTGTTTTTT
>TRBJ2-5|TRBV7-9|NA|NA
CASTRSGLQETQYF
TGTGCCAGCACCAGATCCGGACTCCAAGAGACCCAGTACTTC
>TRBJ2-7|TRBV7-9|TRBD1|NA
CASSTRDSYEQYF
TGTGCCAGCAGCACCCGGGACAGCTACGAGCAGTACTTC
>TRBJ2-3|TRBV9|TRBD1|NA
CASSPDRGRGDTQYF
TGTGCCAGCAGCCCGGACAGGGGGCGTGGAGATACGCAGTATTTT
>TRBJ1-2|TRBV7-9|NA|NA
CASSLAWADGYTF
TGTGCCAGCAGCTTAGCCTGGGCAGATGGCTACACCTTC
>TRBJ1-3|TRBV30|NA|NA
CAWSALAGNTIYF
TGTGCCTGGAGTGCCCTGGCCGGAAACACCATATATTTT
>TRBJ2-7|TRBV6-5|TRBD1|NA
CASSVTGQGTTKQYF
TGTGCCAGCAGTGTCACGGGACAGGGGACTACCAAGCAGTACTTC
>TRBJ1-2|TRBV19|TRBD1|NA
CASRNEGQEVHGYTF
TGTGCCAGCAGAAACGAGGGACAGGAGGTCCACGGCTACACCTTC
>TRBJ2-1|TRBV11-2|NA|once
CASSLAHGGREQFF
TGTGCCAGCAGCTTGGCCCACGGTGGGCGTGAGCAGTTCTTC
>TRBJ1-5|TRBV18|TRBD1|NA
CASSPGTDYQPQHF
TGTGCCAGCTCACCCGGGACAGATTATCAGCCCCAGCATTTT
>TRBJ2-2|TRBV7-9|TRBD2|few
CASSGGTSGIITGELFF
TGTGCCAGCAGCGGAGGGACTAGCGGGATAATAACCGGGGAGCTGTTTTTT
>TRBJ2-3|TRBV5-1|NA|NA
CASSLEGGKEDTQYF
TGCGCCAGCAGCTTGGAGGGGGGGAAAGAAGATACGCAGTATTTT
>TRBJ2-5|TRBV2|TRBD1|NA
CASSYGTGQETQYF
TGTGCCAGCAGTTATGGGACAGGGCAAGAGACCCAGTACTTC
>TRBJ2-1|TRBV7-3|TRBD2|NA
CASSSTLGLAGGWNEQFF
TGTGCCAGCAGCTCAACACTGGGACTAGCGGGAGGATGGAATGAGCAGTTCTTC
>TRBJ1-2|TRBV10-3|NA|NA
CAISESPRQAYYGYTF
TGTGCCATCAGTGAGTCGCCGAGACAGGCTTATTATGGCTACACCTTC
>TRBJ1-4|TRBV13|NA|NA
CASTPRGANEKLFF
TGTGCCAGCACCCCCCGGGGAGCTAATGAAAAACTGTTTTTT